This T cell receptor beta chain was documented in a study of blood T cell repertoires in COVID-19. In the study overall: There were acute and convalescent COVID-19 samples, and they came from the United States, Italy and Spain. The cDNA or gDNA used as material had been derived from T cells, B-cell-depleted T cells, or PBMCs.

Original processing notes: From reference gene primer amplification, estimates of nucleated cell counts were derived. Libraries were prepared by immunoSEQ multiplex PCR; TCRdb keeps only in-frame clonotypes and omits some of them. Clone size and V and J calls were adopted from that table, with D and trimming inferred from the DNA. The table records about 26,000 clones, approximately 77% of them present only once. This clone was seen a few times. V shed 4 bases and J 2 bases; nucleotides not matched to a gene: 6. This CDR3 comprises 14 residues. Germline CDR1 is SQVTM and CDR2 is ANQGSEA. The J gene is TRBJ2-3, the V gene TRBV29-1; 7 bases map to TRBD1. Sequencing was done on a sample of peripheral blood. The receptor's source is a human donor in a cohort sampled during active COVID-19. The CDR3 nucleotides are TGCAGCGTTGGGGCCAGGGGGAACACAGATACGCAGTATTTT. Protein product: CSVGARGNTDTQYF.